Listed below are T cell receptor beta chains from one sample, sequenced in a study of blood T cell repertoires in COVID-19. The assay was immunoSEQ multiplex PCR, and TCRdb's table has in-frame clones only and misses some. The table has approximately 200,000 clones, about 87% seen once; the top ten hold roughly 2.7%. The sequencing sample was made of peripheral blood. Every receptor here comes from a man younger than 45 with COVID-19, enrolled during active disease. The CDR3 runs from the conserved cysteine through the conserved F or W. Fields, in order: J gene, V gene, clone size, D gene, CDR3 protein, CDR3 DNA. D genes are given only for firm matches. Clone size, where shown, is once, few, many, or a class for clones that have expanded.

>TRBJ1-3|TRBV7-9|few|.
CASTLLGNTIYF
TGTGCCAGCACCCTCCTTGGAAACACCATATATTTT
>TRBJ2-7|TRBV19|.|.
CASSIHPRYEQYF
TGTGCCAGTAGTATACATCCCAGATACGAGCAGTACTTC
>TRBJ1-2|TRBV7-2|.|.
CASSLETGHYGYTF
TGTGCCAGCAGCTTAGAGACAGGCCATTATGGCTACACCTTC
>TRBJ2-7|TRBV3-1/TRBV3-2|.|.
CATSSGALYEQYF
TGTGCCACCAGTTCAGGGGCTCTTTACGAGCAGTACTTC
>TRBJ2-3|TRBV7-9|.|.
CASSFDVGVTDTQYF
TGTGCCAGCAGCTTTGACGTAGGGGTCACAGATACGCAGTATTTT
>TRBJ2-7|TRBV7-8|.|.
CASSLKGVQEYF
TGTGCCAGCAGCTTAAAAGGCGTTCAGGAGTACTTC
>TRBJ1-2|TRBV28|.|.
CASKRTGPNYGYTF
TGTGCCAGCAAGCGGACGGGTCCTAACTATGGCTACACCTTC
>TRBJ1-3|TRBV20-1|.|.
CSVNSGNTIYF
TGCAGTGTAAATTCTGGAAACACCATATATTTT
>TRBJ1-2|TRBV5-5|.|TRBD1
CASSLGGTVNYGYTF
TGTGCCAGCAGCTTAGGCGGGACAGTAAACTATGGCTACACCTTC
>TRBJ2-7|TRBV9|.|TRBD1
CASSVEGAGVDEQYF
TGTGCCAGCAGCGTAGAGGGGGCTGGAGTGGACGAGCAGTACTTC
>TRBJ1-2|TRBV12-3/TRBV12-4|.|.
CASKNSNYGYTF
TGTGCCAGTAAAAACTCTAACTATGGCTACACCTTC
>TRBJ2-5|TRBV9|.|.
CASSFGLPQETQYF
TGTGCCAGCAGTTTTGGGCTCCCGCAAGAGACCCAGTACTTC
>TRBJ2-7|TRBV6-6|.|TRBD2
CASPRQSGSVTLEQYF
TGTGCCAGCCCCCGCCAAAGCGGGAGCGTTACGTTGGAGCAGTACTTC